This T cell receptor (beta chain) was sequenced for a study of immune evolution from preneoplasia to lung adenocarcinoma. Here immunoSEQ multiplex PCR was the method, and the copy in TCRdb shows in-frame clones only, minus some. Here the sample spans 12,000 to 15,000 clones, around 86% being singletons. This CDR3 spans 16 amino acids. The germline CDR1 and CDR2 sequences are SGDLS and YYNGEE. The V gene lost 3 bases and the J gene lost 3 bases, with 18 bases spanning the gap. Resections took place in Japan or China from the mid-2010s to the late 2010s. The sequenced sample consisted of FFPE lung adenocarcinoma in situ tissue. This TCR derives from a donor aged 70 or over with lung adenocarcinoma. This chain connects TRBV9 to TRBJ1-2; weak D call: TRBD1 (5 bases). The CDR3 DNA reads TGTGCCAGCAGCGGATCAGGGAACTCTTTGGACTATGGCTACACCTTC. Residues: CASSGSGNSLDYGYTF.